These 16 T cell receptor beta chains share one sample of origin, sequenced in a study of tumor and adjacent non-tumor tissue in lung cancer. A modified ARM-PCR protocol with three rounds of nested PCR amplified TCRbeta. TCRdb ran MiXCR on the multiplex PCR reads and lists one entry per CDR3 protein. The data hold 200,000 to 250,000 distinct CDR3 sequences, with over 55% observed a single time. RNA was extracted from bulk tissue without any cell sorting. The sequencing input was lung tumor tissue. The receptors stem from a man in his 60s with non-small cell lung cancer.

Regarding this clonotype: Its ends do not fully match the called genes, so a read error is possible. The chain is built from TRBV5-1 and TRBJ1-6, with 7 positions matching TRBD1. The CDR3 has 16 amino acids. CDR1 and CDR2 from the germline V gene are SGHRS and YFSETQ. The CDR3 nucleotides read TGCGTCAGCAGCTCCACTGACAGGGTAAGAAGCTCACCCCTCCACTTT. It codes for CVSSSTDRVRSSPLHF. Based on the CDR3 plus reference TRBV5-1 and TRBJ1-6, the full variable domain is KAGVTQTPRYLIKTRGQQVTLSCSPISGHRSVSWYQQTPGQGLQFLFEYFSETQRNKGNFPGRFSGRQFSNSRSEMNVSTLELGDSALYLCVSSSTDRVRSSPLHFGNGTRLTVT.

A remark on this clonotype: A read error may account for a junction end that differs from germline. The CDR3 DNA follows: TGTGTCAGCAGCTTAGAGTCAGGGTTGGGAAAACTGTTTTTT. Translated: CVSSLESGLGKLFF. The V gene is TRBV12-3 or TRBV12-4, the J gene TRBJ1-4, with D possibly TRBD1 on 5 matching bases. The CDR3 sequence is 14 residues long.

Worth noting for this clonotype: A junction end diverges from the germline sequence, so it may reflect a read error. The chain recombines TRBV4-1 with TRBJ2-7; 11 bases are shared with TRBD1. Per the germline V gene, CDR1 is MGHRA and CDR2 is YSYEKL. The CDR3 sequence is 14 residues long. The CDR3 DNA follows: TGCGCCAGCAGCCAAAGGACAGGGGGCTACGAGCATTACTTC. Encoded protein: CASSQRTGGYEHYF.

The chain recombines TRBV20-1 with TRBJ2-3, with TRBD2 matching over 8 bases. CDR1 DFQATT and CDR2 SNEGSKA come from the germline V gene (reference sequence). CDR3 length: 15 amino acids. The junction had 15 bases not matched to a gene; V was cut back by 7 bases and J by 6 bases. The CDR3 nucleotides read TGCAGTGTCTGCCAGGTTAGCGGGGACCTTGATACGCAGTATTTT. The encoded protein is CSVCQVSGDLDTQYF.

As for this clonotype: An end of the junction differs from the germline gene, which may be a read error. The J gene is TRBJ2-5, the V gene TRBV7-7, with D tentatively TRBD1 (6 bases). The germline V gene encodes CDR1 SSHAT and CDR2 FNYEAQ (reference sequence). The CDR3 is 16 amino acids. The CDR3: CASSLPPGHSQETQYF. As DNA, the CDR3 is TGTGCTAGCAGCTTACCTCCGGGACACTCGCAAGAGACCCAGTACTTC.

Points on this clonotype: This may arise from a read error, as a much more abundant clone is one base away. The chain carries TRBV5-5 and TRBJ2-2; D possibly uses TRBD1 or TRBD2 (5 bases each). Germline assignment: CDR1 SGHKS and CDR2 YYEKEE (reference sequence). Deletions cut 5 bases from V and 1 base from J, with 15 bases between. The CDR3 extends over 16 amino acids. CDR3 nucleotide sequence: TGTGCCAGCAGTGTCGGGGCAGCCGTGAACACCGGGGAGCTGTTTTTT. It yields the protein CASSVGAAVNTGELFF.

V and J are TRBV6-1 and TRBJ2-7, with 10 bases that match TRBD2. V dropped 6 bases and J dropped 1; count of bases not matched to a gene: 3. CDR1 and CDR2 from the germline V gene are MNHNS and SASEGT. The CDR3 totals 14 residues. In DNA form, the CDR3 reads TGTGCCAGCAGCATAGCGGGAGGATCCTACGAGCAGTACGTC. Protein: CASSIAGGSYEQYV.

The table lists this clonotype with many counts. V usage is TRBV12-3 or TRBV12-4 and J usage is TRBJ1-1, with TRBD1 as a possible D gene (6 bases). The CDR3 runs to 14 residues. The V gene lost 1 base and the J gene lost 3 bases, with 9 bases spanning the gap. The CDR3 is CASSLDRAHTEAFF. CDR3 DNA sequence: TGTGCCAGCAGTTTAGACAGGGCGCACACTGAAGCTTTCTTT.

With respect to this clonotype: With a much larger clone just one base away, this may be a read error. V gene TRBV10-2 combines with J gene TRBJ2-3; D ambiguous. This CDR3 is built from 11 residues. Germline CDR1 is WSHSY and CDR2 is SAAADI. V was cut by 1 base and J by 14 bases, with 10 bases left in between. The chain's CDR3 is CASSELAARYF. DNA for the CDR3: TGCGCCAGCAGTGAGTTGGCAGCAAGGTATTTT.

The rearrangement links TRBV29-1 to TRBJ2-1, with 9 bases lining up with TRBD2. V was clipped by 7 bases and J by 7 bases; unmatched bases: 8. CDR1 is SQVTM and CDR2 is ANQGSEA in the germline V gene. The CDR3 extends over 13 amino acids. The DNA for the CDR3 is TGCAGCGCTGACGGGACTAGCACTAATGAGCAGTTCTTC. Its protein product is CSADGTSTNEQFF.

This clonotype occurred once. Without the conserved terminal phenylalanine or tryptophan, this CDR3 likely stems from a read error. This chain joins TRBV11-2 and TRBJ2-2; 7 bases map to TRBD1. Germline V gives CDR1 SGHAT, CDR2 FQNNGV. This CDR3 has 15 residues. The CDR3 protein is CASSSTGIITGELFL. The CDR3 nucleotides are TGTGCTAGCAGCTCGACAGGGATAATTACCGGGGAACTGTTTCTT.

This clonotype showed up many times. The J gene is TRBJ1-2, the V gene TRBV5-6, with D unclear. Trimming pared 1 base from V and 7 bases from J, leaving 17 bases between. CDR1 and CDR2 from the germline V gene are SGHDT and YYEEEE. The CDR3 consists of 15 residues. The CDR3, as DNA: TGTGCCAGCAGCTTGTACGGTCCGCTACGGTCTGGCTACACCTTC. It specifies CASSLYGPLRSGYTF.

This clonotype appeared many times. The rearrangement uses TRBV4-2 and TRBJ1-5; D not certain. The CDR3 length is 16 residues. Germline CDR1 and CDR2: LGHNA and YNFKEQ. Trimming stripped 2 bases from V and 6 bases from J, with 17 bases between. CDR3 in amino acids: CASSQSAESRGQPQHF. The DNA of the CDR3 is TGTGCCAGCAGCCAATCGGCGGAAAGTCGAGGTCAGCCCCAGCATTTT.

Comments on this clonotype: A much larger clone lies a single base off, so this may be a read error. In nucleotides, the CDR3 is TGTGCCAGCAGCATAACTGAAAAACTGTTTTTT. As protein: CASSITEKLFF. The rearrangement uses TRBV7-8 and TRBJ1-4, with D unresolved. Per germline, CDR1 SGHVS and CDR2 FQNEAQ. The CDR3 spans 11 residues. With 5 bases removed from V and 7 bases from J, the gap between germline ends came to 5 bases.

Points on this clonotype: The conserved phenylalanine or tryptophan normally closing the CDR3 is absent here, so this likely arose from a read error. The rearrangement links TRBV6-2 or TRBV6-3 to TRBJ2-2; D may be TRBD2 (5 bases). CDR1 is MNHEY and CDR2 is SVGEGT in the germline V gene. This CDR3 spans 16 amino acids. The V end was cut by 0 bases, the J end by 7 bases, with 15 bases between. The CDR3 nucleotides are TGTGCCAGCAGTTACTCGATCGCGGGTATTGGCGGGGAGCTGTTTTAT. Amino acids: CASSYSIAGIGGELFY.

The table lists this clonotype with a few counts. CDR3 sequence (DNA): TGTGCCAGCAGTGAAGAGGGGAAGGGTAGAGCTGAAGCTTTCTTT. Its protein product is CASSEEGKGRAEAFF. The chain is built from TRBV6-1 and TRBJ1-1; D possibly corresponds to TRBD1 (5 bases). V was trimmed by 1 base and J by 6 bases, leaving 15 bases between them. Germline V gene lookup returns CDR1 MNHNS and CDR2 SASEGT. The CDR3 is 15 residues long.